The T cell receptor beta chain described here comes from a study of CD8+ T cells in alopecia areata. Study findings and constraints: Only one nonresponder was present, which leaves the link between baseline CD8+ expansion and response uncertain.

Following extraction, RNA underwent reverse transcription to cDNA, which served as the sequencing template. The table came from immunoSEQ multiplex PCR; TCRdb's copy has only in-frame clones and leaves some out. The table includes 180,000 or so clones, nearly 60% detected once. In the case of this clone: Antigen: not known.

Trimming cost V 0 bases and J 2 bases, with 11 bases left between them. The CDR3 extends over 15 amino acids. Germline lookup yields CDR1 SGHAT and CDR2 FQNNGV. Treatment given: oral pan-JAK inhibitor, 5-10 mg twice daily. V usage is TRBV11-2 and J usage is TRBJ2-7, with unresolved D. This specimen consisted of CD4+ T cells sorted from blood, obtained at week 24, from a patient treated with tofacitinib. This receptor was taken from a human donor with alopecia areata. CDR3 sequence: CASSLDILATYEQYF. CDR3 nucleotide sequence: TGTGCCAGCAGCTTAGATATACTTGCTACCTACGAGCAGTACTTC.